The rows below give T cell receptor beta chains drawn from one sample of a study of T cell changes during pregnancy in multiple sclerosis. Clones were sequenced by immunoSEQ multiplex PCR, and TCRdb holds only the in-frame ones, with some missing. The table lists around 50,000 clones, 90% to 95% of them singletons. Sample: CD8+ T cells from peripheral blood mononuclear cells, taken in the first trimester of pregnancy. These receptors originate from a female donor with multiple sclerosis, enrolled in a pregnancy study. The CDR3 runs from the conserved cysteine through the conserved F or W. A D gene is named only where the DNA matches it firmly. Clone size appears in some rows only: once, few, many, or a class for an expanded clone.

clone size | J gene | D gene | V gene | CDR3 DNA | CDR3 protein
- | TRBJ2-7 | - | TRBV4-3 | TGCGCCAGCAGCCAAGGACTTTCGAACTCCTACGAGCAGTACTTC | CASSQGLSNSYEQYF
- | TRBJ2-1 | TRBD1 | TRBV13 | TGTGCCAGCAGCTTAACCGGGACAGGGAGCAATGAGCAGTTCTTC | CASSLTGTGSNEQFF
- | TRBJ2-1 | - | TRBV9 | TGTGCCAGCAGCGCCGGGACTGCCATCCGCAATGAGCAGTTCTTC | CASSAGTAIRNEQFF
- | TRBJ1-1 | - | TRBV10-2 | TGCGCCAGCAGTGAGAATGAGGAAAACACTGAAGCTTTCTTT | CASSENEENTEAFF
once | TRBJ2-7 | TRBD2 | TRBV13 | TGTGCCAGCAGCTTGGGTACTAGCGGGAGCAGTTTCCACGAGCAGTACTTC | CASSLGTSGSSFHEQYF
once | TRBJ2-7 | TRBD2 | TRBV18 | TGTGCCAGCGGTGGACTAGCGGGAGTGCCTTACTACGAGCAGTACTTC | CASGGLAGVPYYEQYF
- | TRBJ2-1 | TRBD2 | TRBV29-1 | TGCAGCGTTTGGACTAGCGGGGGGACGGCATACAATGAGCAGTTCTTC | CSVWTSGGTAYNEQFF
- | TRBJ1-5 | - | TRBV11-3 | TGTGCCAGCAGCTTAGCAGGGCCCTATAGCAATCAGCCCCAGCATTTT | CASSLAGPYSNQPQHF
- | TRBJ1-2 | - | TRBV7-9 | TGTGCCAGCAGTTCACAAACGGGGTATCACGGCTACACCTTC | CASSSQTGYHGYTF
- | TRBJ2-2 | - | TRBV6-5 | TGTGCCAGCAGTTACTTTCACGGGGAGCTGTTTTTT | CASSYFHGELFF
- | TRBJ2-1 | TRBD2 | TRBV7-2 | TGTGCCAGCAGCTTAGAACGGGGGGGCCTCTACAATGAGCAGTTCTTC | CASSLERGGLYNEQFF
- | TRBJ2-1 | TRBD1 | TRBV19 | TGTGCCAGTAGTATCGGGACAGCCACTCTCAATGAGCAGTTCTTC | CASSIGTATLNEQFF
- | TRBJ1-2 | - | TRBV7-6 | TGTGCCAGCAGCTCCCCGGGGGGGCTTGGCTACACCTTC | CASSSPGGLGYTF
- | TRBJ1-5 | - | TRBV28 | TGTGCCAGCAGGCCCATACAGAGAGGGAATCAGCCCCAGCATTTT | CASRPIQRGNQPQHF
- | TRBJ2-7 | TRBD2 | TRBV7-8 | TGTGCCAGCAGCCCTGGGAGGGACTTCGCCGAGCAGTACTTC | CASSPGRDFAEQYF
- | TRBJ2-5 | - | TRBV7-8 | TGTGCCAGCAGCTTAGCGGTTCTCAGGGTGGTCCAAGAGACCCAGTACTTC | CASSLAVLRVVQETQYF
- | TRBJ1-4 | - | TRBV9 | TGTGCCAGCAGCGATAGCATTAGGGGTGAAAAACTGTTTTTT | CASSDSIRGEKLFF
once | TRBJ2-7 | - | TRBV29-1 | TGCAGCGTTGAAGACCCCGGGGACTACGAGCAGTACTTC | CSVEDPGDYEQYF
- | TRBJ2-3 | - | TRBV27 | TGTGCCAGCAGTCGCGGCACAGATACGCAGTATTTT | CASSRGTDTQYF
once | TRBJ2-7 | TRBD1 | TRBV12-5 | TGTGCTAGTGGTACCGGACAGGGGGCTTACGAGCAGTACTTC | CASGTGQGAYEQYF
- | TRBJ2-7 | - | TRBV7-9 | TGTGCCAGCAGTCTAACCCCGCTAGGTTCGGACGAGCAGTACTTC | CASSLTPLGSDEQYF
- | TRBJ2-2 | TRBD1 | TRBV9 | TGTGCCTCCAACCCGGGACAGGGACAAACCGGGGAGCTGTTTTTT | CASNPGQGQTGELFF
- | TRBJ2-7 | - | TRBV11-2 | TGTGCCAGCAGCTTTATAGGGGACTACGAGCAGTACTTC | CASSFIGDYEQYF
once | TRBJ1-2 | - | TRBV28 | TGTGCCAGCAGTTTCGATAACAGGGCTAACTATGGCTACACCTTC | CASSFDNRANYGYTF
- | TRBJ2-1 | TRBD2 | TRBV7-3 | TGTGCCAGCAGCCAAGGACTAGCGGGACCGTACAATGAGCAGTTCTTC | CASSQGLAGPYNEQFF
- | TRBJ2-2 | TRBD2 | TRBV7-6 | TGTGCCAGCAGCTTAGATTTAACCCTAGCGGGAGTCCCCGCCGGGGAGCTGTTTTTT | CASSLDLTLAGVPAGELFF
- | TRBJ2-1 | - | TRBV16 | TGTGCCAGCAGCCAATGGGAGTCCGGGAGTTCCTACAATGAGCAGTTCTTC | CASSQWESGSSYNEQFF
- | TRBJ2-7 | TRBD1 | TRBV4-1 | TGCGCCAGCAGCTCAGGGACAGACGATTCCTACGAGCAGTACTTC | CASSSGTDDSYEQYF
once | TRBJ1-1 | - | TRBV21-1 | TGTGCCAGCAGCAAAGTGCCCCAGGCTTTCTTT | CASSKVPQAFF
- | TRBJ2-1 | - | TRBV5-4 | TGTGCCAGCATCCAAGGGGGGGGAACCTTTGAAGACAATGAGCAGTTCTTC | CASIQGGGTFEDNEQFF
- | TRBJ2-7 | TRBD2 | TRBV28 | TGTGCCAGCAGTTTAAGCTTGATCCTTACTAGCGGGTCCTACGAGCAGTACTTC | CASSLSLILTSGSYEQYF
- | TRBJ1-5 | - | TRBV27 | TGTGCCAGCAGCTTCGCGGGGAATCAGCCCCAGCATTTT | CASSFAGNQPQHF
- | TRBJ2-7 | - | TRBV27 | TGTGCCAGCAGTCCAGCGTCGGCAACCTACGAGCAGTACTTC | CASSPASATYEQYF
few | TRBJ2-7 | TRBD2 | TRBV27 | TGTGCCAGCAGTCAGCGGGGATCCTACGAGCAGTACTTC | CASSQRGSYEQYF
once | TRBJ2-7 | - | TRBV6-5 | TGTGCCAGCAGTTACTTGCCTGGCGGAACTTCCTACGAGCAGTACTTC | CASSYLPGGTSYEQYF
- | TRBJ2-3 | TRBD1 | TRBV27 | TGTGCCAGCAGTCCCCGGGACAGGGTCACAGATACGCAGTATTTT | CASSPRDRVTDTQYF
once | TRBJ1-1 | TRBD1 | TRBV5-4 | TGTGCCAGCAGCGACTTGACAGGGGTGACTCCTGAAGCTTTCTTT | CASSDLTGVTPEAFF
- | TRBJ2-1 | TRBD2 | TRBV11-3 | TGTGCCAGCAGCATTGCCGCGGGAGCATCTTACAATGAGCAGTTCTTC | CASSIAAGASYNEQFF
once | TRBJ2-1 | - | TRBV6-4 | TGTGCCAGCAGTGAGAGACTAGAGCATGAGCAGTTCTTC | CASSERLEHEQFF
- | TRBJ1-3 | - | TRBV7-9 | TGTGCCAGCAGCCTTAAGGCGGGTCCAGGAAACACCATATATTTT | CASSLKAGPGNTIYF
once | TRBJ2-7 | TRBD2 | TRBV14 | TGTGCCAGCAGCCTAGCGGGGGGAGCCTACGAGCAGTACTTC | CASSLAGGAYEQYF
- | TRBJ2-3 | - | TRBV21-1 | TGTGCCAGCAGCAAAGAAGTTGCGACTAGCGGCACAGATACGCAGTATTTT | CASSKEVATSGTDTQYF